These T cell receptor beta chains were read from a single sample in a study of spatial heterogeneity in lung cancer. TCRdb reanalysed the 5' RACE reads using MiXCR and keeps one entry per CDR3 protein. The table shows about 2,400 distinct CDR3 sequences, with roughly 13% occurring only once. Specimen: normal lung tissue next to the tumor, collected at surgery. The receptors stem from a female donor with early-stage non-small cell lung cancer. Both conserved end residues are trimmed from each CDR3. Each record gives: J gene, clone size, V gene, CDR3 protein. Rows may omit the clone size; those that give it use once, few, many or a size class.

>TRBJ2-2|-|TRBV12-3/TRBV12-4
ASRRTTGELF
>TRBJ2-4|few|TRBV23-1
ASSQLSFNIQY
>TRBJ2-7|-|TRBV6-2/TRBV6-3
ASSYGSSASEQY
>TRBJ1-2|medium-sized|TRBV29-1
SVEETGGLANYGYT
>TRBJ1-6|few|TRBV20-1
SATRWADSPLH
>TRBJ1-2|medium-sized|TRBV28
ASSSSGTGFYGYT
>TRBJ1-3|medium-sized|TRBV12-3/TRBV12-4
ASSPGTGSGNTIY
>TRBJ2-1|medium-sized|TRBV6-1
ASWGGSSSYNEQF
>TRBJ2-7|large|TRBV5-1
ASTQGPSYEQY
>TRBJ2-7|-|TRBV20-1
SADPGQGPYEQY
>TRBJ2-3|few|TRBV28
ASSLPTGTGATDTQY
>TRBJ1-5|large|TRBV19
ASTQGPWNQPQH
>TRBJ1-6|once|TRBV3-1
ASRHSGNSPLH
>TRBJ1-1|-|TRBV7-6
ASSLAGANTEAF
>TRBJ2-7|few|TRBV5-1
ASSLEGPHYEQY
>TRBJ2-2|medium-sized|TRBV30
AWSVYGPGELF
>TRBJ2-7|many|TRBV6-5
ASSSPVSEQY
>TRBJ1-2|medium-sized|TRBV6-4
ASSDSAGGDYGYT
>TRBJ2-6|few|TRBV19
ASTPRRNPGANVLT
>TRBJ1-1|-|TRBV12-3/TRBV12-4
ASRGGTGPPSEAF
>TRBJ2-3|medium-sized|TRBV23-1
ASRAGGTDTQY
>TRBJ2-3|-|TRBV11-2
ASSFRADPSTDTQY
>TRBJ2-5|medium-sized|TRBV6-1
ASSQRGRGAQLGIETQY
>TRBJ2-7|many|TRBV9
ASSVEDTEYEQY
>TRBJ1-5|many|TRBV7-8
ASSVQTGQPQH
>TRBJ2-6|medium-sized|TRBV30
AGLGGANVLT
>TRBJ2-4|many|TRBV5-1
ASSLDAGRGKNIQY
>TRBJ2-3|medium-sized|TRBV6-2/TRBV6-3
ASKRGRDSGAQY
>TRBJ1-1|medium-sized|TRBV5-1
ASSLGRQGEAEAF
>TRBJ2-5|-|TRBV30
AWETGTRGETQY
>TRBJ1-4|many|TRBV7-6
ASSLGTGGEKLF
>TRBJ1-3|medium-sized|TRBV18
ASSPKDTFSGNTIY
>TRBJ2-7|many|TRBV28
ASSRLAGNYEQY
>TRBJ2-5|many|TRBV7-3
ASSLSGRTLETQY
>TRBJ2-4|medium-sized|TRBV20-1
SARTDRVAKNIQY
>TRBJ1-2|large|TRBV3-1
ASSRLGQNHNYGYT
>TRBJ1-4|medium-sized|TRBV30
AWSVGVGDEKLF
>TRBJ2-2|medium-sized|TRBV6-2/TRBV6-3
ASSVTGSETGELF
>TRBJ2-5|few|TRBV12-3/TRBV12-4
ASSLAETQY
>TRBJ1-3|medium-sized|TRBV7-9
ASSLGTGGLYSSGNTIY
>TRBJ2-5|-|TRBV28
ASRRQGEETQY
>TRBJ1-5|medium-sized|TRBV11-2
ASSLGQGGEQPQH
>TRBJ2-5|many|TRBV20-1
SARLAGGLETQY
>TRBJ2-1|-|TRBV20-1
SASRIAGGNEQF
>TRBJ2-1|medium-sized|TRBV20-1
SATGGSSYNEQF
>TRBJ2-7|-|TRBV12-3/TRBV12-4
ASSCGPPSSYEQY
>TRBJ2-5|medium-sized|TRBV6-5
ASSTPRAEETQY
>TRBJ1-5|many|TRBV27
ASSTLASNQPQH
>TRBJ1-1|many|TRBV5-1
ASRGQASLMEAF
>TRBJ2-3|few|TRBV7-2
ASSSVDTDTQY
>TRBJ2-5|-|TRBV5-6
ASSLVQNQETQY
>TRBJ2-1|medium-sized|TRBV7-9
ASSSQGNEQF
>TRBJ1-4|many|TRBV20-1
SAKISGNEKLF
>TRBJ2-5|few|TRBV21-1
ASRGTEQETQY
>TRBJ1-4|medium-sized|TRBV5-1
ASSFHQGSSTNEKLF
>TRBJ2-7|medium-sized|TRBV27
ASSLWRGGHEQY